This T cell receptor (beta chain) appears in the sequencing data of a study of T cells after yellow fever vaccination. Study context: The SMART-Seq v4 Ultra Low Input method served to prepare the low-cell-number fractions. Whole-study findings and limits: Some clonotypes, a small share, were shared between CD4 and CD8 compartments.

Concerning this clonotype itself: Its antigen is currently unknown.

Template switching with 5'RACE generated the TCR cDNA and added a universal primer site and UMIs. Using its own MiXCR run on the 5' RACE reads, TCRdb lists one record per CDR3 protein. The data show more than 450,000 distinct CDR3 sequences, 21% seen once. V dropped 4 bases and J dropped 7 bases, with 14 bases sitting between them. The CDR3 extends over 14 amino acids. The germline gives CDR1 LGHDT, CDR2 YNNKEL (reference sequence). The chain joins TRBV3-1 to TRBJ2-1; TRBD2 might be the D (5 bases). The clonotype originates from a man in his late teens or twenties who received the YFV17D yellow fever vaccine. The sample consisted of PBMCs, taken approximately 22 days after the first yellow fever vaccination. The CDR3 sequence: CASSRGLDWNEQFF. CDR3 nucleotides: TGTGCCAGCAGCCGAGGACTCGATTGGAATGAGCAGTTCTTC.